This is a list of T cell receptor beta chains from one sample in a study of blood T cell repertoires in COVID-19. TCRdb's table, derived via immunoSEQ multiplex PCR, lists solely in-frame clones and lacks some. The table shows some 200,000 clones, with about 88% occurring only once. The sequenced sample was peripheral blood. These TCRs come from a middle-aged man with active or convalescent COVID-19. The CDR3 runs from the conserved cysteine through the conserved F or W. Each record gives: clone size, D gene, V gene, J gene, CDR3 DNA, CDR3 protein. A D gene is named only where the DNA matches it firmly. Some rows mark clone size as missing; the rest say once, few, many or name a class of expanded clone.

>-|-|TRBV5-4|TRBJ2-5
TGTGCCAGCAGCTCGGAACTATCGGAGACCCAGTACTTC
CASSSELSETQYF
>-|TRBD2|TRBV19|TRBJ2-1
TGTGCCAGTAGCCAGCTAGCGGGGGGCTACAATGAGCAGTTCTTC
CASSQLAGGYNEQFF
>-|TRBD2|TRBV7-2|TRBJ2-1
TGTGCCAGCAGCTTAGTAGGCCTAGCGGGCAATGAGCAGTTCTTC
CASSLVGLAGNEQFF
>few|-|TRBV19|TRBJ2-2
TGTGCCAGTAGTAGATCTGGGAGCGCCGGGGAGCTGTTTTTT
CASSRSGSAGELFF
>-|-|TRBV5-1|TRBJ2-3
TGCGCCAGCAGCTTGGGGGGCTTTGCAGATACGCAGTATTTT
CASSLGGFADTQYF
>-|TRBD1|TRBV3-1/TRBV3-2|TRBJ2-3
TGTGCCAGCAGCACCCGGACAGGTTACACCATAGATACGCAGTATTTT
CASSTRTGYTIDTQYF
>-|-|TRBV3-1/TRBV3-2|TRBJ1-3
TGTGCCAGCAGCCAGCTAGAGCAGACCTCTGGAAACACCATATATTTT
CASSQLEQTSGNTIYF
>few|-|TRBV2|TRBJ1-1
TGTGCCAGCATCGCTGAAAGGGGTAACACTGAAGCTTTCTTT
CASIAERGNTEAFF
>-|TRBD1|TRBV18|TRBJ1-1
TGTGCCAGCTCACGAAGACAGGGGGACGGCACTGAAGCTTTCTTT
CASSRRQGDGTEAFF
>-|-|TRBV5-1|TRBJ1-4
TGCGCCAGCAGCGTCGACGGGTATACTAATGAAAAACTGTTTTTT
CASSVDGYTNEKLFF
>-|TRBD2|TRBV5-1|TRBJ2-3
TGCGCCAGCAGCCTCCGGACTAGCGGGGGCACAGATACGCAGTATTTT
CASSLRTSGGTDTQYF
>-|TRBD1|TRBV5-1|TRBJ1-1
TGCGCCAGCAACAAGGGGCCTGGGACAGGGGACACTGAAGCTTTCTTT
CASNKGPGTGDTEAFF
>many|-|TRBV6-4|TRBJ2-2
TGTGCCAGCAGTGACTCGCGCGGAGTCACCGGGGAGCTGTTTTTT
CASSDSRGVTGELFF
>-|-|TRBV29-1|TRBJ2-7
TGCAGCGTTCTGGGTCTATCGGGGGTCTACGAGCAGTACTTC
CSVLGLSGVYEQYF
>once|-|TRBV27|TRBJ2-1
TGTGCCAGCAGCTTGGACAGATACAACAATGAGCAGTTCTTC
CASSLDRYNNEQFF
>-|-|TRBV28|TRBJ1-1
TGTGCCAGCAGTTTTACCGGTGCGGGGAACACTGAAGCTTTCTTT
CASSFTGAGNTEAFF